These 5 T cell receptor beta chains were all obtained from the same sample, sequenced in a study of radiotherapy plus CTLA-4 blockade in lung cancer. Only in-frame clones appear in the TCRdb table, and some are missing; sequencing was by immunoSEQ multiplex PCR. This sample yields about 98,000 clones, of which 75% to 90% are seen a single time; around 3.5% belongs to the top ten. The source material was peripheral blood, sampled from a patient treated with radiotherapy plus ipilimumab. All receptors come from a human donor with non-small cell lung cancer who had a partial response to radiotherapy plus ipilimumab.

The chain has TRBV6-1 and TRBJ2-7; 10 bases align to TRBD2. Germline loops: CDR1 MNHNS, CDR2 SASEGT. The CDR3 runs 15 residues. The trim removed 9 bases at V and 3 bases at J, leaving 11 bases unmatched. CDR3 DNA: TGTGCCAGTTCCAACAGCGGGAGGGGGGGCTACGAGCAGTACTTC. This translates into CASSNSGRGGYEQYF.

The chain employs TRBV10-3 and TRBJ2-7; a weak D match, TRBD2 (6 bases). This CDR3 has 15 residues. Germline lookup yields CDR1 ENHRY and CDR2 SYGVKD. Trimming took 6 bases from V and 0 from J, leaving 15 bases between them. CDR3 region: CAIRTTRGSSYEQYF. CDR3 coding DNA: TGTGCCATCAGGACGACCCGGGGGAGCTCCTACGAGCAGTACTTC.

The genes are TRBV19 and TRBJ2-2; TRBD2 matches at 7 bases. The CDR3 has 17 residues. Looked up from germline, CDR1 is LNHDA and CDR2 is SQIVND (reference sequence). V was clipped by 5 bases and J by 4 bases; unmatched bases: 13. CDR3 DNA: TGTGCCAGTAGTGCAGACGCGGCGGGAGAGGGCACCGGGGAGCTGTTTTTT. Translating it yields CASSADAAGEGTGELFF.

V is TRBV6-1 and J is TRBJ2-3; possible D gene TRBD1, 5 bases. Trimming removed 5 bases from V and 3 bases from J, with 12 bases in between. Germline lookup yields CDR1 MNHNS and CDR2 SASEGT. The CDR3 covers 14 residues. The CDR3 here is CASSRGGKTDTQYF. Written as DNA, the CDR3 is TGTGCCAGCAGTAGGGGCGGTAAAACAGATACGCAGTATTTT.

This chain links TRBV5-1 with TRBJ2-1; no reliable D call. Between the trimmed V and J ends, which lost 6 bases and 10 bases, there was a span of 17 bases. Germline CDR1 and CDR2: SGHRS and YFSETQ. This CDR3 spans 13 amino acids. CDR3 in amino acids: CASTTDGPREQFF. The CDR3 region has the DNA TGCGCCAGCACCACAGACGGCCCCAGGGAGCAGTTCTTC.